A single sample is the source of the 5 T cell receptor beta chains below, sequenced in a study of cytomegalovirus exposure and HLA in healthy donors. The study ran its PCR with 60 Vbeta and 13 Jbeta primers. The protocol was immunoSEQ multiplex PCR, while the TCRdb copy is restricted to in-frame clones and leaves out a portion. The table has 100,000 to 150,000 clones, about 83% seen once. Specimen: PBMCs. These receptors all stem from a woman aged 40 to 50 in good health and CMV-seropositive.

V is TRBV7-9 and J is TRBJ1-2, with D uncertain. V was clipped by 3 bases and J by 2 bases, with 10 bases between them. Germline V gives CDR1 SEHNR, CDR2 FQNEAQ (reference sequence). The CDR3 spans 14 residues. The CDR3 DNA is TGTGCCAGCAGCTTGGGTCGGGAGAACTATGGCTACACCTTC. Its translation: CASSLGRENYGYTF.

The chain employs TRBV6-1 and TRBJ2-5; 7 positions agree with TRBD2. The germline V gene encodes CDR1 MNHNS and CDR2 SASEGT. CDR3 length: 15 amino acids. The V segment lost 6 bases and the J segment 3 bases; nucleotides outside the gene matches: 10. The CDR3 reads CASSRSGGREETQYF. The CDR3 bases are TGTGCCAGCAGCCGTAGCGGTGGGAGGGAAGAGACCCAGTACTTC.

In this sample, this clone turned up once. The chain has TRBV5-1 and TRBJ2-1; 9 nucleotides match TRBD2. Germline V lookup: CDR1 SGHRS, CDR2 YFSETQ. V was pared by 2 bases and J by 8 bases, with 5 bases of the junction left unmatched. The CDR3 totals 14 residues. This chain's CDR3 is CASSLIAGADEQFF. The DNA for the CDR3 is TGCGCCAGCAGCTTAATAGCGGGAGCGGATGAGCAGTTCTTC.

Only one count was recorded for this clone. The rearrangement joins TRBV7-9 to TRBJ1-1; TRBD1 aligns across 9 bases. The germline gives CDR1 SEHNR, CDR2 FQNEAQ (reference sequence). This CDR3 is 15 amino acids long. V lost 7 bases to trimming and J lost 2 bases; unmatched junction nucleotides: 8. CDR3 DNA sequence: TGTGCCAGCACCGGACAGGGGACGCTTAACACTGAAGCTTTCTTT. Translating it yields CASTGQGTLNTEAFF.

The chain couples TRBV28 to TRBJ2-3; D gene ambiguous. The V end lost 5 bases, the J end lost 3 bases, and 12 bases lay between the germline ends. Per germline, CDR1 MDHEN and CDR2 SYDVKM. The CDR3 runs to 14 residues. The CDR3 protein is CASSLRGPTDTQYF. The CDR3 coding sequence is TGTGCCAGCAGTCTTCGAGGCCCAACAGATACGCAGTATTTT.